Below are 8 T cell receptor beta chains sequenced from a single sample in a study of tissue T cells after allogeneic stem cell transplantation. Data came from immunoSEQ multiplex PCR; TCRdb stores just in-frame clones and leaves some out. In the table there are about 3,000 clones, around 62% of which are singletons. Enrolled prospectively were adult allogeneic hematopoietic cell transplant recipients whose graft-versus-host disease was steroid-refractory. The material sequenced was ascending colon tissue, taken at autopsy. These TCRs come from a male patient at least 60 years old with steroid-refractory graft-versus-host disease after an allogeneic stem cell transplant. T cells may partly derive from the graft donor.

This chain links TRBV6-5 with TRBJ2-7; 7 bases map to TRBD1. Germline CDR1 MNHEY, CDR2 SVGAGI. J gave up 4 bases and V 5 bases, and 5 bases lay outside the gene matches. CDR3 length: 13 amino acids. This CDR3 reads CASSPGTAYEQYF. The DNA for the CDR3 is TGTGCCAGCAGTCCCGGGACAGCGTACGAGCAGTACTTC.

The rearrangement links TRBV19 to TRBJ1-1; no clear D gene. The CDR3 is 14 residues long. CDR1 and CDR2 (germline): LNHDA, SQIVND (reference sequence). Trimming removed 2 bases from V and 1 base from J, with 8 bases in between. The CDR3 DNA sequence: TGTGCCAGTAGTATAAAGGCCCAGAACACTGAAGCTTTCTTT. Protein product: CASSIKAQNTEAFF.

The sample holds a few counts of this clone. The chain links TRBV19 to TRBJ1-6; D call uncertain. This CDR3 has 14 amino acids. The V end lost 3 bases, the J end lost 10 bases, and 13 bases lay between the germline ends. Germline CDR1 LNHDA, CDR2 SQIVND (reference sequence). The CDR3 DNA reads TGTGCCAGTAGTATGGGCACCACCGGGTCACCCCTCCACTTT. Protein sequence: CASSMGTTGSPLHF.

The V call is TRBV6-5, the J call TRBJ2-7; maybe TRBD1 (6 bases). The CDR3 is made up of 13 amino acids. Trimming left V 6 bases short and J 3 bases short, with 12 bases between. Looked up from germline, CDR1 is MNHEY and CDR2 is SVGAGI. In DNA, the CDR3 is TGTGCCAGCAGCCCGACAGGCCTCTACGAGCAGTACTTC. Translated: CASSPTGLYEQYF.

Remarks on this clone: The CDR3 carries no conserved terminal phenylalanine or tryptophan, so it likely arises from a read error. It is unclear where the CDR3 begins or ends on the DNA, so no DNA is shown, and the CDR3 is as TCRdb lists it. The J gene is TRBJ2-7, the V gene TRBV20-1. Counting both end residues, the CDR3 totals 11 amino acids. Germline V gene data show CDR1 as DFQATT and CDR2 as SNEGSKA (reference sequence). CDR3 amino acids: CSASNGTTPTI.

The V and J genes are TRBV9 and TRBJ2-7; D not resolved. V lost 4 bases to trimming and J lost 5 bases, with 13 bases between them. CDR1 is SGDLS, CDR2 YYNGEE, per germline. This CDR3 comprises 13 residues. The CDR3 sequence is CASSPGPGNEQYF. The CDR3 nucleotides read TGTGCCAGCAGCCCCGGGCCAGGCAACGAGCAGTACTTC.

The CDR3: CASSLTGGYQETQYF. In nucleotides, the CDR3 is TGTGCCAGCAGCTTAACGGGCGGGTACCAAGAGACCCAGTACTTC. The chain links TRBV7-3 to TRBJ2-5; maybe TRBD2 (5 bases). Trimming removed 0 bases at V and 0 bases at J, with 8 bases between. The CDR3 totals 15 residues. Germline V gene data show CDR1 as SGHTA and CDR2 as FQGTGA.

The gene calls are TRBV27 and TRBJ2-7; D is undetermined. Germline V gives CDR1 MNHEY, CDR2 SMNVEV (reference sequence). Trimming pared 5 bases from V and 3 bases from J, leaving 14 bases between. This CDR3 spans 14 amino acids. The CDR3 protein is CASSMSRFIYEQYF. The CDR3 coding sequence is TGTGCCAGCAGTATGTCTAGATTCATCTACGAGCAGTACTTC.